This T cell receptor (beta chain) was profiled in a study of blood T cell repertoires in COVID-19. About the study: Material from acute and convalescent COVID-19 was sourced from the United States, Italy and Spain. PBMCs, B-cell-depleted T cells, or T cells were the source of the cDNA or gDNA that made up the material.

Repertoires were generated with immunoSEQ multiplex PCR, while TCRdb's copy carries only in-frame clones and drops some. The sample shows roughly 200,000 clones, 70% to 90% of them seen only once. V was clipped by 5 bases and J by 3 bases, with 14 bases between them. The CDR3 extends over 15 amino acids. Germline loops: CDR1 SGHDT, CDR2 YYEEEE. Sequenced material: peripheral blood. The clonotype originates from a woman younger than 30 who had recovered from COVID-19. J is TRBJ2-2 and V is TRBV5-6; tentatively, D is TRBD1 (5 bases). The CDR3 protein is CASRSGLIDTGELFF. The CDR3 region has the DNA TGTGCCAGCAGGTCAGGGTTAATAGACACCGGGGAGCTGTTTTTT.